These 20 T cell receptor beta chains came from one sample sequenced in a study of breast tumors, draining lymph nodes, adjacent tissues. From the multiplex PCR reads, TCRdb called clonotypes with MiXCR, one entry per CDR3 protein. The sample lists under 80,000 distinct CDR3 sequences, less than 50% occurring once. The sample taken for sequencing was breast tumor tissue. Receptor source: a female donor with breast cancer. Some clones in this sample may be carry-over from other donors' samples.

This clonotype was picked up a small number of times. V and J are TRBV11-2 and TRBJ2-1, with TRBD2 matching 16 bases. The germline V gene encodes CDR1 SGHAT and CDR2 FQNNGV. The CDR3 extends over 22 amino acids. With 1 base clipped from V and 2 bases from J, the junction kept 14 bases outside the gene matches. Written as DNA, the CDR3 is TGTGCCAGCAGCTTAGCGCCGGAGGGGGGGACTAGCGGGGGGGCAACCTACAATGAGCAGTTCTTC. Amino acids: CASSLAPEGGTSGGATYNEQFF.

This clonotype occurred many times. V gene TRBV6-2 or TRBV6-3 combines with J gene TRBJ2-3; 7 nucleotides align to TRBD2. Germline V gene sequence: CDR1 MNHEY, CDR2 SVGEGT. The CDR3 extends over 13 amino acids. Germline trimming cut 9 bases from V and 1 base from J; bases unmatched to any gene: 4. The CDR3 bases are TGTGCCAGTACCCTAGCGGGCACAGATACGCAGTATTTT. Translation gives CASTLAGTDTQYF.

The V and J genes are TRBV11-3 and TRBJ2-7; D is possibly TRBD1 or TRBD2 (5 bases each). The CDR3 length is 14 residues. The V gene lost 8 bases and the J gene lost 3 bases, with 17 bases spanning the gap. Germline V CDR1 and CDR2: SGHNT, YENEEA. The CDR3 is CASQPFRGSYEQYF. As DNA, the CDR3 is TGTGCCAGCCAACCCTTCCGGGGCAGCTACGAGCAGTACTTC.

There are many counts of this clonotype. This CDR3 is CASGLPRLAGRYTGELFF. CDR3 sequence (DNA): TGTGCTAGTGGTTTGCCCCGACTAGCGGGACGGTACACCGGGGAGCTGTTTTTT. V usage is TRBV12-5 and J usage is TRBJ2-2, with 11 bases lining up with TRBD2. The germline CDR1 and CDR2 sequences are LGHNT and FRNRAP. The J segment lost 3 bases and the V segment lost 2 bases, leaving 8 bases of the junction unmatched. CDR3 length: 18 residues. The whole variable domain, remainder taken from reference TRBV12-5 and TRBJ2-2, is DARVTQTPRHKVTEMGQEVTMRCQPILGHNTVFWYRQTMMQGLELLAYFRNRAPLDDSGMPKDRFSAEMPDATLATLKIQPSEPRDSAVYFCASGLPRLAGRYTGELFFGEGSRLTVL.

This clonotype was seen repeatedly, ten times or more. V gene TRBV5-8 combines with J gene TRBJ2-3, with 9 bases matching TRBD1. From germline, CDR1 is SGHTS and CDR2 YDEGEE. There are 13 residues in the CDR3. V shed 9 bases, J shed 1 base, and the junction held 3 bases outside the gene matches. This chain's CDR3 is CANGDRGTDTQYF. DNA of the CDR3: TGTGCCAACGGGGACAGGGGCACAGATACGCAGTATTTT.

The chain links TRBV20-1 to TRBJ1-4, with 10 bases that match TRBD1. J was trimmed by 7 bases and V by 0 bases; bases with no gene match: 5. The CDR3 is 15 residues long. Germline V gene sequence: CDR1 DFQATT, CDR2 SNEGSKA (reference sequence). CDR3 in amino acids: CSARDLGTGVEKLFF. CDR3 DNA sequence: TGCAGTGCTAGAGATCTAGGGACAGGGGTTGAAAAACTGTTTTTT.

This clonotype was seen many times. This rearrangement joins TRBV24-1 to TRBJ2-3; 7 nucleotides line up with TRBD2. The CDR3 contains 17 residues. Germline assignment: CDR1 KGHDR and CDR2 SFDVKD. With V trimmed by 5 bases and J by 0 bases, 10 bases remained unmatched. CDR3: CATSASREVDSTDTQYF. For the CDR3, the DNA is TGTGCCACCAGTGCCTCCCGGGAGGTTGACAGCACAGATACGCAGTATTTT.

The genes are TRBV29-1 and TRBJ2-1; TRBD1 agrees at 9 bases. V trimming: 4 bases; J trimming: 0 bases; junction bases outside the gene matches: 10. The length of the CDR3 is 17 residues. In germline, CDR1 is SQVTM, CDR2 ANQGSEA. The CDR3 nucleotides read TGCAGCGTTGCCTTTTACGGGACAGGGAGCTCCTACAATGAGCAGTTCTTC. It translates to CSVAFYGTGSSYNEQFF.

About this clonotype: This may come from a read error, since a much larger clone is one base off. This rearrangement joins TRBV5-6 to TRBJ2-3; 11 bases line up with TRBD2. Per the germline V gene, CDR1 is SGHDT and CDR2 is YYEEEE. The CDR3 has 16 amino acids. CDR3 DNA sequence: TGTGCCAGCAGCCGAACCCTAGCGGGGGGCACAGATACGCGGTATTTT. Protein sequence: CASSRTLAGGTDTRYF.

This clonotype was seen repeatedly, ten times or more. V and J are TRBV7-3 and TRBJ2-1; 7 bases fit TRBD1. With V trimmed by 5 bases and J by 8 bases, 9 bases remained unmatched. Per the germline V gene, CDR1 is SGHTA and CDR2 is FQGTGA. The CDR3 is 14 amino acids. The CDR3 DNA follows: TGTGCCAGCAGCAAACAGGGGTGGAACGATGAGCAGTTCTTC. This sequence encodes CASSKQGWNDEQFF.

This clonotype was detected ten times or more. This chain uses TRBV25-1 with TRBJ1-3; no firm D call. V shed 2 bases and J shed 0 bases, with 11 bases lying between them. The CDR3 consists of 16 residues. Germline assignment: CDR1 MGHDK and CDR2 SYGVNS. This chain's CDR3 is CASSEPGSLSGNTIYF. In DNA form, the CDR3 reads TGTGCCAGCAGTGAACCCGGCAGCCTCTCTGGAAACACCATATATTTT.

In its sample, this clonotype was seen a few times. A junction end diverges from the germline sequence, so it may reflect a read error. This sequence joins TRBV3-1 and TRBJ1-4, with D uncertain. Germline V CDR1 and CDR2: LGHDT, YNNKEL (reference sequence). This CDR3 has 15 amino acids. The CDR3 is CAGSQTAGINEKLFF. In DNA form, the CDR3 reads TGTGCCGGCAGCCAAACCGCCGGGATCAATGAAAAACTGTTTTTT.

This clonotype came up a few times. A much bigger clone sits one base away, suggesting this may be a read error. The CDR3 carries no conserved terminal phenylalanine or tryptophan, so it likely arises from a read error. The chain has TRBV7-9 and TRBJ2-7, with D hard to call. Germline CDR1 reads SEHNR; CDR2 reads FQNEAQ (reference sequence). Trimming removed 2 bases at V and 0 bases at J, with 8 bases between. The CDR3 length is 14 residues. The CDR3 here is CASSLYDGSYEQYL. The CDR3 bases are TGTGCCAGCAGCTTATACGATGGCTCCTACGAGCAGTACCTC.

This clonotype was counted once. The junction does not match germline at one end; this may be a read error. This sequence joins TRBV4-2 and TRBJ2-1, with 7 positions matching TRBD2. The CDR3 sequence is 16 residues long. Germline values: CDR1 LGHNA, CDR2 YNFKEQ. The CDR3 sequence: CASSQRFWDYYDEQFF. CDR3 nucleotide sequence: TGTGCCAGCAGCCAAAGGTTCTGGGACTACTACGATGAGCAGTTCTTC.

The sample holds many counts of this clonotype. This sequence joins TRBV4-1 and TRBJ1-3; D is ambiguous. CDR3 length equals 20 residues. Trimming cost V 1 base and J 0 bases, with 22 bases left between them. CDR1 is MGHRA and CDR2 is YSYEKL in the germline V gene. CDR3: CASSQVFVRDFIFSGNTIYF. The CDR3 DNA reads TGCGCCAGCAGCCAAGTGTTCGTCCGGGATTTTATTTTCTCTGGAAACACCATATATTTT.

The chain couples TRBV7-6 to TRBJ2-3, with TRBD2 as a possible D gene (5 bases). CDR3 length: 16 residues. The ends were cut back, 2 bases at V and 0 bases at J, with 12 bases in the middle. Germline V lookup: CDR1 SGHVS, CDR2 FNYEAQ. As DNA, the CDR3 is TGTGCCAGCAGCTTATACTCCGGGGATAGCACAGATACGCAGTATTTT. Translating gives CASSLYSGDSTDTQYF.

Only one count was recorded for this clonotype. V and J are TRBV19 and TRBJ1-5; TRBD1 aligns across 9 bases. The CDR3 spans 16 residues. V dropped 4 bases and J dropped 7; count of bases not matched to a gene: 11. Germline V gene lookup returns CDR1 LNHDA and CDR2 SQIVND (reference sequence). The CDR3 loop is CASSTGQGWYEQPQHF. CDR3 in DNA: TGTGCCAGTAGTACAGGACAGGGGTGGTACGAGCAGCCCCAGCATTTT.

The chain couples TRBV5-8 to TRBJ1-4, with unresolved D. V lost 7 bases and J 8 bases, leaving 21 bases between the germline ends. The germline V gene has CDR1 SGHTS and CDR2 YDEGEE. CDR3 size: 15 residues. The CDR3 region is CASGSVGYNEEKLFF. DNA for the CDR3: TGTGCCAGCGGCTCAGTAGGGTACAATGAGGAAAAACTGTTTTTT.

The table lists this clonotype with many counts. The V and J genes are TRBV18 and TRBJ1-2, with D perhaps matching TRBD1 (5 bases). The CDR3 loop spans 14 amino acids. The ends were cut back, 8 bases at V and 0 bases at J, with 13 bases in the middle. The germline V gene encodes CDR1 KGHSH and CDR2 LQKENI. The CDR3 here is CASSGGSANYGYTF. CDR3 DNA sequence: TGTGCCAGCAGCGGGGGGTCAGCTAACTATGGCTACACCTTC.

The rearrangement joins TRBV20-1 to TRBJ2-5, with TRBD2 identical over 13 bases. Germline V lookup: CDR1 DFQATT, CDR2 SNEGSKA (reference sequence). The V segment lost 2 bases and the J segment 10 bases; nucleotides outside the gene matches: 10. CDR3 length equals 15 residues. The CDR3 sequence: CSARNSTGTSGNQYF. In DNA form, the CDR3 reads TGCAGTGCTAGAAACTCGACGGGGACTAGCGGGAACCAGTACTTC.